The rows below give T cell receptor beta chains drawn from one sample of a study of technical replicates of blood from a few donors. The repertoire was sequenced with immunoSEQ multiplex PCR; TCRdb's copy has only in-frame clones and lacks some. Of tens of thousands of clones in the sample, over 85% were seen once. The sequencing sample was made of T cells isolated from PBMCs. The source of these receptors is a human donor in good health. CDR3s include the opening cysteine and the closing phenylalanine or tryptophan. D genes are given only for firm matches. Only some rows state a clone size, as once, few, many or a class for expanded clones.

CDR3 protein: CASSPGQDIRNTIYF
CDR3 DNA: TGTGCCAGCAGTCCGGGACAGGATATCAGAAACACCATATATTTT
J gene: TRBJ1-3
D gene: TRBD1
V gene: TRBV6-1
clone size: .

CDR3 protein: CASYRDREGQPQHF
CDR3 DNA: TGTGCCAGTTACCGGGACAGGGAAGGTCAGCCCCAGCATTTT
J gene: TRBJ1-5
D gene: TRBD1
V gene: TRBV2
clone size: .

CDR3 protein: CASSLGAGYRETQYF
CDR3 DNA: TGTGCCAGCAGCTTGGGGGCAGGGTATAGGGAGACCCAGTACTTC
J gene: TRBJ2-5
D gene: .
V gene: TRBV5-4
clone size: .

CDR3 protein: CAWSVGTISYNEQFF
CDR3 DNA: TGTGCCTGGAGTGTAGGGACTATATCCTACAATGAGCAGTTCTTC
J gene: TRBJ2-1
D gene: TRBD2
V gene: TRBV30
clone size: .

CDR3 protein: CASTFDTGSYEQYF
CDR3 DNA: TGTGCCAGCACATTTGATACGGGAAGCTACGAGCAGTACTTC
J gene: TRBJ2-7
D gene: .
V gene: TRBV6-1
clone size: .

CDR3 protein: CASKASGDYEQYF
CDR3 DNA: TGTGCCAGCAAGGCTAGCGGGGACTACGAGCAGTACTTC
J gene: TRBJ2-7
D gene: TRBD2
V gene: TRBV11-3
clone size: .

CDR3 protein: CASSWDKNTEAFF
CDR3 DNA: TGTGCCAGCTCCTGGGACAAGAACACTGAAGCTTTCTTT
J gene: TRBJ1-1
D gene: .
V gene: TRBV18
clone size: .

CDR3 protein: CASSVGPSREEQFF
CDR3 DNA: TGTGCCAGCAGCGTAGGGCCCTCAAGGGAGGAGCAGTTCTTC
J gene: TRBJ2-1
D gene: .
V gene: TRBV9
clone size: .

CDR3 protein: CASSFIQGDEKLFF
CDR3 DNA: TGTGCCAGCAGTTTTATTCAGGGTGATGAAAAACTGTTTTTT
J gene: TRBJ1-4
D gene: .
V gene: TRBV28
clone size: .

CDR3 protein: CASSLLGSGSYEQYF
CDR3 DNA: TGTGCCAGCAGTTTACTCGGTAGCGGGTCCTACGAGCAGTACTTC
J gene: TRBJ2-7
D gene: TRBD2
V gene: TRBV27
clone size: .

CDR3 protein: CAIKFGLVVEQFF
CDR3 DNA: TGTGCCATCAAATTCGGACTTGTCGTTGAGCAGTTCTTC
J gene: TRBJ2-1
D gene: .
V gene: TRBV19
clone size: .

CDR3 protein: CASSLPPGLAGMYNEQFF
CDR3 DNA: TGTGCCAGCAGCTTGCCCCCGGGACTAGCGGGCATGTACAATGAGCAGTTCTTC
J gene: TRBJ2-1
D gene: TRBD2
V gene: TRBV5-5
clone size: .

CDR3 protein: CASSQETKLNTEAFF
CDR3 DNA: TGTGCCAGCAGCCAGGAGACGAAACTAAACACTGAAGCTTTCTTT
J gene: TRBJ1-1
D gene: .
V gene: TRBV4-2
clone size: .

CDR3 protein: CASSAGTSDSYEQYF
CDR3 DNA: TGTGCCAGCAGCGCCGGGACTAGCGACTCCTACGAGCAGTACTTC
J gene: TRBJ2-7
D gene: TRBD2
V gene: TRBV9
clone size: .

CDR3 protein: CASSLGASSGSSEQFF
CDR3 DNA: TGTGCTAGCAGCTTAGGAGCGAGTAGCGGGAGTAGCGAGCAGTTCTTC
J gene: TRBJ2-1
D gene: TRBD2
V gene: TRBV7-7
clone size: .

CDR3 protein: CASSLLGQGTDNQPQHF
CDR3 DNA: TGTGCCAGCAGTTTGTTAGGACAGGGGACTGACAATCAGCCCCAGCATTTT
J gene: TRBJ1-5
D gene: TRBD1
V gene: TRBV27
clone size: .

CDR3 protein: CASSYSPEGPTEAFF
CDR3 DNA: TGTGCCAGCAGTTACTCGCCGGAGGGGCCCACTGAAGCTTTCTTT
J gene: TRBJ1-1
D gene: .
V gene: TRBV6-5
clone size: few

CDR3 protein: CASRTQTGTNTEAFF
CDR3 DNA: TGTGCCAGTCGTACCCAAACAGGGACGAACACTGAAGCTTTCTTT
J gene: TRBJ1-1
D gene: .
V gene: TRBV19
clone size: .

CDR3 protein: CSVGGSHHGYTF
CDR3 DNA: TGCAGCGTGGGGGGGAGTCATCATGGCTACACCTTC
J gene: TRBJ1-2
D gene: .
V gene: TRBV29-1
clone size: .

CDR3 protein: CASSMGQRFYMNTEAFF
CDR3 DNA: TGTGCCAGTAGTATGGGACAGCGATTTTACATGAACACTGAAGCTTTCTTT
J gene: TRBJ1-1
D gene: TRBD1
V gene: TRBV19
clone size: .

CDR3 protein: CASSQERELNYEQYF
CDR3 DNA: TGCGCCAGCAGCCAGGAGCGGGAGCTTAACTACGAGCAGTACTTC
J gene: TRBJ2-7
D gene: TRBD2
V gene: TRBV4-3
clone size: .

CDR3 protein: CASSPPSAARGYTF
CDR3 DNA: TGTGCCAGCTCACCACCGAGCGCCGCGAGAGGCTACACCTTC
J gene: TRBJ1-2
D gene: .
V gene: TRBV18
clone size: .

CDR3 protein: CASSLATQLYGYTF
CDR3 DNA: TGCGCCAGCAGCTTGGCCACACAGCTCTATGGCTACACCTTC
J gene: TRBJ1-2
D gene: .
V gene: TRBV5-1
clone size: .

CDR3 protein: CAWSQGTGELFF
CDR3 DNA: TGTGCCTGGAGTCAGGGAACCGGGGAGCTGTTTTTT
J gene: TRBJ2-2
D gene: .
V gene: TRBV30
clone size: .

CDR3 protein: CASSLSGTLSYGYTF
CDR3 DNA: TGTGCCAGCAGCCTCTCAGGAACGCTTTCCTATGGCTACACCTTC
J gene: TRBJ1-2
D gene: .
V gene: TRBV7-9
clone size: .

CDR3 protein: CASSAPGDSGETQYF
CDR3 DNA: TGTGCCAGCAGCGCTCCGGGAGACAGTGGAGAGACCCAGTACTTC
J gene: TRBJ2-5
D gene: .
V gene: TRBV7-3
clone size: .

CDR3 protein: CATSAWPYNEQFF
CDR3 DNA: TGTGCCACCAGCGCCTGGCCCTACAATGAGCAGTTCTTC
J gene: TRBJ2-1
D gene: .
V gene: TRBV15
clone size: .

CDR3 protein: CAISGTGVDEQFF
CDR3 DNA: TGTGCCATCAGTGGGACAGGGGTGGATGAGCAGTTCTTC
J gene: TRBJ2-1
D gene: TRBD1
V gene: TRBV10-3
clone size: .

CDR3 protein: CATRMTVNTEAFF
CDR3 DNA: TGTGCCACCAGGATGACAGTGAACACTGAAGCTTTCTTT
J gene: TRBJ1-1
D gene: .
V gene: TRBV15
clone size: few